The clone carrying this T cell receptor beta chain was recorded only once. Its antigen is not identified. The junction and the germline gene differ at one end; a read error may be behind it. CDR3 length equals 14 residues. Per germline, CDR1 SGDLS and CDR2 YYNGEE. This sample was included in a study of cytotoxic CD8 clonotypes in ibrutinib-treated CLL. At the level of the study: Following treatment for a median around 11 months, range 6 to 36, response samples were then taken. Broader study findings: Once treatment began, public clonotypes, which were uncommon, contracted or stayed stable.

Sequencing used immunoSEQ multiplex PCR; TCRdb keeps in-frame clones, though not all of them. This sample carries about 97,000 clones, approximately 71% of them seen once, and the ten largest clones take approximately 25%. PBMCs that had been cryopreserved were the source of about 2 micrograms of genomic DNA for TCR beta libraries. The specimen was PBMCs, collected after 24 months of ibrutinib treatment. The J gene is TRBJ2-5, the V gene TRBV9, with 9 bases matching TRBD1. The TCR sequence derives from a human donor with chronic lymphocytic leukemia. In DNA form, the CDR3 reads TGTGCCAGCGGCGTCGGGGACAGGGCAGAGACCCAGTACTTC. It encodes CASGVGDRAETQYF.